This is a list of T cell receptor beta chains from one sample in a study of blood T cell repertoires in COVID-19. Produced via immunoSEQ multiplex PCR; TCRdb's table is partial and in-frame only. The repertoire holds roughly 290,000 clones, with roughly 89% as singletons. The sequencing input was peripheral blood. These TCRs come from a man younger than 40 with acute or convalescent COVID-19. The CDR3 runs from the conserved cysteine through the conserved F or W. The order of the fields is clone size, V gene, CDR3 protein. The listing skips clone size in some rows; elsewhere it reads once, few, many or a size class.

.,TRBV28,CASTQKLAGGDTQYF
few,TRBV4-1,CASSRSGTRGANEQFF
.,TRBV5-8,CASSYWTGSLRSNQPQHF
.,TRBV7-9,CASSLNQVNTEAFF
.,TRBV24-1,CATSDPLDGYNEQFF
.,TRBV28,CASSLPGQSSGNTIYF
few,TRBV4-2,CASSQTSANLYNEQFF
once,TRBV27,CASSLSSSGDSEQYF
.,TRBV6-5,CASSYSSVSGANVLTF
.,TRBV3-1/TRBV3-2,CASRRQGAREKLFF
.,TRBV29-1,CSVERGKSHNEQFF
once,TRBV4-1,CASSQVGGGPGSPLHF
.,TRBV28,CASSLPGAVSYEQYF
.,TRBV6-4,CASRRVDDINTEAFF
.,TRBV2,CASKDNNEQFF
once,TRBV6-5,CASSPRTSGYEQYF
.,TRBV4-1,CASSQEMVRTEAFF
.,TRBV9,CASSPQGKNAEAFF
.,TRBV3-1/TRBV3-2,CASSHRQGSGNTIYF
few,TRBV29-1,CSVDPGQGYGYTF
.,TRBV6-5,CASRLGTPSYEQYF
.,TRBV18,CASSPDRSTDTQYF
.,TRBV28,CASSTRDRKGETQYF
.,TRBV5-6,CASSLVTGSSGNTIYF
.,TRBV7-2,CASSPSQGNYGYTF
.,TRBV6-5,CAIQQGSSGANVLTF
.,TRBV5-8,CASSLYAPLQDEQFF
.,TRBV28,CASSVDNYNEQFF
.,TRBV27,CASSPSGVVTDTQYF
.,TRBV28,CASSPWTSGYNEQFF
once,TRBV6-5,CASTTDRGLGNTIYF
.,TRBV13,CASNFREQERVAYNEQFF
.,TRBV12-5,CASAEGVNTEAFF
.,TRBV7-2,CASSQARIGDYGYTF
.,TRBV5-1,CASSRSGQGANNEQFF
.,TRBV28,CASTGQGYEQYF
.,TRBV7-2,CASSLGLAGGYEQYF
.,TRBV3-1/TRBV3-2,CASSQSTSGRMSDTQYF
few,TRBV9,CASSVGVGGKNQPQHF
.,TRBV11-3,CASSLGQGPNYEQYF
once,TRBV2,CASTRKNTEAFF
.,TRBV4-2,CASSQDWQVNQPQHF
.,TRBV7-2,CASSWRGIASGHNEQFF
.,TRBV20-1,CSASPGLNTEAFF
.,TRBV4-1,CASSQNRDSPLHF
.,TRBV19,CASSIVPGVSNQPQHF
.,TRBV28,CASSRPGTGGNTIYF
.,TRBV5-1,CASSSGLHTDTQYF
once,TRBV4-1,CASSQDWTGTVSYNSPLHF
once,TRBV12-3/TRBV12-4,CASTFAGELFF
.,TRBV12-5,CASGLVGGGDGYTF
.,TRBV6-6,CASSYGQTIYF